The 13 T cell receptor beta chains below come from one sample, sequenced in a study of radiotherapy plus CTLA-4 blockade in lung cancer. Repertoires were generated with immunoSEQ multiplex PCR, while TCRdb's copy carries only in-frame clones and drops some. The table lists about 35,000 clones, approximately 85% of them singletons. The sample consisted of peripheral blood, taken from a patient treated with radiotherapy plus ipilimumab. The receptors originated from a human donor with non-small cell lung cancer who had stable disease on radiotherapy plus ipilimumab.

V usage is TRBV18 and J usage is TRBJ2-7; 10 nucleotides match TRBD2. J was trimmed by 5 bases and V by 3 bases; bases with no gene match: 7. The CDR3 has 15 residues. Germline CDR1 KGHSH, CDR2 LQKENI. The CDR3 coding sequence is TGTGCCAGCTCACCTGGACTAGCGGCTTCAAACGAGCAGTACTTC. Protein sequence: CASSPGLAASNEQYF.

This clone was picked up one time. This rearrangement joins TRBV27 to TRBJ1-2; D perhaps matches TRBD1 (6 bases). The germline V and J ends were trimmed by 4 bases and 8 bases, with 14 bases remaining between them. CDR1 is MNHEY and CDR2 is SMNVEV in the germline V gene (reference sequence). The CDR3 is 13 amino acids. The CDR3 nucleotides are TGTGCCAGCAGTTCTCAGGGGCCTGGCGGCTACACCTTC. This gives the protein CASSSQGPGGYTF.

This clone has only one observation. The chain is built from TRBV6-4 and TRBJ1-5; D call uncertain. From germline, CDR1 is MRHNA and CDR2 SNTAGT. The ends were cut back, 3 bases at V and 1 base at J, with 7 bases in the middle. This CDR3 spans 14 amino acids. CDR3 amino acids: CASSETASNQPQHF. As DNA, the CDR3 is TGTGCCAGCAGTGAAACAGCCAGCAATCAGCCCCAGCATTTT.

The chain links TRBV9 to TRBJ1-1, with D uncertain. Per germline, CDR1 SGDLS and CDR2 YYNGEE. The CDR3 consists of 15 residues. V was clipped by 3 bases and J by 5 bases, with 17 bases between them. The CDR3 reads CASSESGGLITEAFF. CDR3 DNA: TGTGCCAGCAGCGAGAGTGGAGGGTTAATTACTGAAGCTTTCTTT.

This chain joins TRBV5-6 and TRBJ2-7, with 8 bases aligning to TRBD1. In germline, CDR1 is SGHDT, CDR2 YYEEEE. The ends lost 4 bases at V and 0 bases at J; junction bases unmatched: 9. CDR3 length equals 16 residues. The CDR3 sequence: CASSLLTGDLSYEQYF. Here the CDR3 DNA reads TGTGCCAGCAGCCTTCTGACAGGGGACCTCTCCTACGAGCAGTACTTC.

J is TRBJ1-5 and V is TRBV7-9; D perhaps matches TRBD1 (6 bases). In germline, CDR1 is SEHNR, CDR2 FQNEAQ (reference sequence). Trimming stripped 0 bases from V and 2 bases from J, with 8 bases between. The length of the CDR3 is 15 residues. This CDR3 is CASSLAAGGNQPQHF. The CDR3 DNA reads TGTGCCAGCAGCTTAGCGGCAGGGGGCAATCAGCCCCAGCATTTT.

This chain links TRBV4-3 with TRBJ2-1; 13 bases are shared with TRBD2. The CDR3 spans 17 residues. Germline V lookup: CDR1 LGHNA, CDR2 YSLEER. Trimming at V came to 1 base and at J to 4 bases, leaving 4 bases not matched to a gene. The chain's CDR3 is CASSQGLAGGIYNEQFF. CDR3 coding DNA: TGCGCCAGCAGCCAAGGACTAGCGGGAGGAATTTACAATGAGCAGTTCTTC.

The chain joins TRBV10-3 to TRBJ2-7; 10 nucleotides align to TRBD2. V shed 5 bases and J 2 bases; nucleotides not matched to a gene: 6. This CDR3 has 15 amino acids. Germline-derived CDR1 and CDR2 are ENHRY and SYGVKD. In nucleotides, the CDR3 is TGTGCCATCAGTCCTCCCGGACTAGCGGCCTACGAGCAGTACTTC. Translating gives CAISPPGLAAYEQYF.

V gene TRBV19 combines with J gene TRBJ1-5; D is undetermined. V shed 3 bases and J shed 5 bases, with 11 bases lying between them. Germline CDR1 is LNHDA and CDR2 is SQIVND (reference sequence). This CDR3 comprises 14 residues. The CDR3 here is CASSMRVLDQPQHF. The CDR3 nucleotides read TGTGCCAGTAGTATGCGGGTTTTAGATCAGCCCCAGCATTTT.

This chain joins TRBV19 and TRBJ2-3; 12 nucleotides line up with TRBD2. From germline, CDR1 is LNHDA and CDR2 SQIVND (reference sequence). Germline trimming cut 6 bases from V and 3 bases from J; bases unmatched to any gene: 16. The CDR3 consists of 19 residues. The CDR3 bases are TGTGCCAGTAGCCACCGGCGACTAGCGGGAGAGGGAAGGACAGATACGCAGTATTTT. This translates into CASSHRRLAGEGRTDTQYF.

This clone was recorded once. The rearrangement uses TRBV6-1 and TRBJ2-7, with TRBD1 identical over 10 bases. This CDR3 is 16 amino acids long. V trimming: 2 bases; J trimming: 2 bases; junction bases outside the gene matches: 6. Germline V CDR1 and CDR2: MNHNS, SASEGT. In nucleotides, the CDR3 is TGTGCCAGCAGTGAACCCCGGACAGGGGGGACCTACGAGCAGTACTTC. Residues: CASSEPRTGGTYEQYF.

The chain links TRBV18 to TRBJ2-1; D is unclear. Germline V gene sequence: CDR1 KGHSH, CDR2 LQKENI. Trimming took off 2 bases at V and 3 bases at J, with 8 bases between the two ends. The CDR3 covers 14 residues. The CDR3 bases are TGTGCCAGCTCACCAGACACGAGCTACAATGAGCAGTTCTTC. This sequence encodes CASSPDTSYNEQFF.

The chain employs TRBV15 and TRBJ2-1, with D perhaps TRBD2 (6 bases). The CDR3 spans 16 residues. Looked up from germline, CDR1 is LNHNV and CDR2 is YYDKDF (reference sequence). The V end was cut by 0 bases, the J end by 6 bases, with 15 bases between. The CDR3 sequence is CATSRDWRELGNEQFF. In nucleotides, the CDR3 is TGTGCCACCAGCAGAGATTGGAGGGAGTTAGGCAATGAGCAGTTCTTC.